This entry describes one TCR beta chain. The data were obtained in a study of CD8+ T cells in alopecia areata. Germline CDR1 is LNHNV and CDR2 is YYDKDF (reference sequence). Trimming shortened V by 0 bases and J by 0 bases, and 14 bases separated the two germline ends. This CDR3 region has 18 residues. Reverse transcription of extracted RNA yielded cDNA, which provided the sequencing template. TCRdb's table, derived via immunoSEQ multiplex PCR, lists solely in-frame clones and lacks some. The sample shows 150,000 or so clones, around 47% of them seen only once. The source material was CD4+ T cells sorted from blood. The chain is built from TRBV15 and TRBJ1-4; perhaps TRBD1 as D (5 bases). The TCR comes from a human donor with alopecia areata. In DNA form, the CDR3 reads TGTGCCACCAGCAGAGATGGGTCAACGGACACAACTAATGAAAAACTGTTTTTT. Protein product: CATSRDGSTDTTNEKLFF.